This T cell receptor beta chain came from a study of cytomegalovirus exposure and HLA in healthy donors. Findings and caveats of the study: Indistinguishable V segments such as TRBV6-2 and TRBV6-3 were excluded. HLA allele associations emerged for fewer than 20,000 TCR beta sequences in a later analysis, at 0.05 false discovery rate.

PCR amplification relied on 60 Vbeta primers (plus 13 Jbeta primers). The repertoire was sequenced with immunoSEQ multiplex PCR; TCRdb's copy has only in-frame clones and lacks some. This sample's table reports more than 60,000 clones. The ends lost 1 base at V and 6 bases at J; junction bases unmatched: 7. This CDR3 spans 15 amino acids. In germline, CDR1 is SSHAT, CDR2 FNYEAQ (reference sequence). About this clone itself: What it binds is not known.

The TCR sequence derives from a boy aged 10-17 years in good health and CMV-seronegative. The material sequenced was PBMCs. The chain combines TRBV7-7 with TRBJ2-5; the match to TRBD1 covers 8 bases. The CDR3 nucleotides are TGTGCCAGCAGCTTAGGCGAGACAGGGGAACAGACCCAGTACTTC. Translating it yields CASSLGETGEQTQYF.